This T cell receptor (beta chain) was captured by sequencing in a study of blood T cell repertoires in COVID-19. For the study at large: Spain, Italy and the United States supplied samples that represented acute and convalescent COVID-19.

Measured with immunoSEQ multiplex PCR; TCRdb has only the in-frame clones, and not every one. The data hold some 190,000 clones, with 84% observed a single time. Everyone who took part was roughly 18 to 89 years old, and they came from 20 to 25 US areas. Membership in each cohort depended on participant-reported clinical history. Trimming cost V 3 bases and J 8 bases, with 8 bases left between them. The length of the CDR3 is 12 residues. Germline CDR1 reads LGHNA; CDR2 reads YNFKEQ. Sequenced input: PBMCs or T cells enriched from blood (not recorded which). The receptor comes from a woman aged 25 to 39 who had recovered from COVID-19. The gene calls are TRBV4-2 and TRBJ2-1; D is ambiguous. The CDR3 coding sequence is TGTGCCAGCAGCCAGAGGTTGGATGAGCAGTTCTTC. It translates to CASSQRLDEQFF.